This T cell receptor beta chain comes out of a study of cytomegalovirus exposure and HLA in healthy donors. Libraries were prepared by immunoSEQ multiplex PCR; TCRdb keeps only in-frame clonotypes and omits some of them. The data show hundreds of thousands of clones, 87% seen once. Study findings and constraints: In vitro testing confirmed a few CMV-associated chains as specific for CMV antigens. As was reported, the classifier diagnosed cytomegalovirus status with high specificity and sensitivity. Among TCR sequences, most were rare, though some public TCRs appeared in many donors. Altogether, 164 TCR beta chains were recorded as cytomegalovirus-associated.

Turning to this clone: Its antigen remains unidentified.

The CDR3 runs 15 residues. J lost 2 bases, V lost 5 bases, and 4 bases had no gene match. Germline V gene data show CDR1 as SGHVS and CDR2 as FQNEAQ. This TCR came from a man between 18 and 35 years old in good health and CMV-seropositive. This chain links TRBV7-8 with TRBJ2-7; 12 positions agree with TRBD1. Specimen: PBMCs. For the CDR3, the DNA is TGTGCCAGCAGCCGCCGGGACAGGGGGCCCTACGAGCAGTACTTC. Translating it yields CASSRRDRGPYEQYF.